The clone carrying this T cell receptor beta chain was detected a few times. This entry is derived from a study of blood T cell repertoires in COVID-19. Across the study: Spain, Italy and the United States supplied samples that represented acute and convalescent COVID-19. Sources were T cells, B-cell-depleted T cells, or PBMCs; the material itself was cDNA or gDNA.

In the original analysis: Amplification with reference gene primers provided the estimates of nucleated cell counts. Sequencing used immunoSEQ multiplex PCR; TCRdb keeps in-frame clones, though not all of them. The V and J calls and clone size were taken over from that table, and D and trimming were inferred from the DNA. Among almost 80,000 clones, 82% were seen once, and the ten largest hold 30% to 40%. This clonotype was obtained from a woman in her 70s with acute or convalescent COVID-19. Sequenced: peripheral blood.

CDR3: CASSPDSSNEKLFF. Here the CDR3 DNA reads TGTGCCAGCAGTCCGGACAGCTCTAATGAAAAACTGTTTTTT. The chain has TRBV3-1 (or the pseudogene TRBV3-2) and TRBJ1-4; D is perhaps TRBD1 (6 bases). Germline values: CDR1 LGHDT, CDR2 YNNKEL (reference sequence). CDR3 length: 14 residues. Trimming cost V 6 bases and J 3 bases, with 11 bases left between them.